The 20 T cell receptor beta chains in this list originate from one sample, sequenced in a study of human T cells and chemical hapten exposure. MiXCR was run by TCRdb on the 5' RACE reads, yielding one entry per CDR3 protein. Among more than 140,000 distinct CDR3 sequences listed, 3.5% to 5% were seen once. The total RNA was obtained from whole blood that was not fractionated. Receptor source: a female donor in good health.

This clonotype was counted at least ten times. The rearrangement uses TRBV12-3 or TRBV12-4 and TRBJ1-5; D uncertain. The CDR3 runs to 13 residues. V was trimmed by 8 bases and J by 4 bases, leaving 12 bases between them. CDR3 sequence reads: CASAGRTNQPQHF. The CDR3, as DNA: TGTGCCAGCGCGGGGAGGACTAATCAGCCCCAGCATTTT.

This clonotype was recorded at least ten times. This chain uses TRBV20-1 with TRBJ2-7; no reliable D call. Trimming removed 3 bases at V and 3 bases at J, with 15 bases between. The CDR3 contains 14 residues. Germline V gene lookup returns CDR1 DFQATT and CDR2 SNEGSKA (reference sequence). CDR3 coding DNA: TGCAGTGCTAGTCGCCGGACGATAAACTACGAGCAGTACTTC. As protein: CSASRRTINYEQYF.

As to this clonotype: A much more abundant neighbour one base away suggests this may be a read error. The chain links TRBV25-1 to TRBJ1-5, with D possibly TRBD1 on 5 matching bases. The CDR3 spans 15 residues. The V end was cut by 3 bases, the J end by 2 bases, with 11 bases between. Germline CDR1 MGHDK, CDR2 SYGVNS. CDR3 sequence (DNA): TGTGCCAGCAGTGATATTGGGGACTGCAATCAGCCCCAGCATTTT. This gives the protein CASSDIGDCNQPQHF.

This clonotype occurred many times. CDR3: CASSEWGQGNGYTF. CDR3 DNA sequence: TGTGCCAGCAGTGAATGGGGACAGGGGAATGGCTACACCTTC. This chain connects TRBV6-1 to TRBJ1-2; 10 bases agree with TRBD1. Germline loops: CDR1 MNHNS, CDR2 SASEGT. The CDR3 loop spans 14 amino acids. Trimming removed 2 bases from V and 6 bases from J; junction bases left unmatched: 3.

This clonotype was detected a few times. A much bigger clone sits one base away, suggesting this may be a read error. The rearrangement uses TRBV18 and TRBJ1-1; D remains ambiguous. V was shortened by 0 bases and J by 1 base, with 12 bases between the two germline ends. There are 16 residues in the CDR3. Germline lookup yields CDR1 KGHSH and CDR2 LQKENI. The chain's CDR3 is CASSPPSVRWNTEAFF. CDR3 bases: TGTGCCAGCTCACCACCATCAGTCCGATGGAACACTGAAGCTTTCTTT.

At least ten counts were recorded for this clonotype. The rearrangement joins TRBV30 to TRBJ2-5, with D hard to call. The V and J ends lost 2 bases and 5 bases respectively, with 12 bases between them. Germline V gives CDR1 GTSNPN, CDR2 SVGIG (reference sequence). The CDR3 spans 13 residues. CDR3 coding DNA: TGTGCCTGGAGTCCGGATGGACGGGAGACCCAGTACTTC. This gives the protein CAWSPDGRETQYF. Full variable domain (rest looked up from reference TRBV30 and TRBJ2-5): SQTIHQWPATLVQPVGSPLSLECTVEGTSNPNLYWYRQAAGRGLQLLFYSVGIGQISSEVPQNLSASRPQDRQFILSSKKLLLSDSGFYLCAWSPDGRETQYFGPGTRLLVL.

This clonotype was found many times. The chain recombines TRBV20-1 with TRBJ1-2; D is uncertain. Between the trimmed V and J ends, which lost 8 bases and 7 bases, there was a span of 23 bases. The germline CDR1 and CDR2 sequences are DFQATT and SNEGSKA (reference sequence). The CDR3 loop spans 14 amino acids. The CDR3 DNA is TGCAGTTTGCTACGGGAACCTGCCGGTTCTGGCTACACCTTC. Translating gives CSLLREPAGSGYTF.

This clonotype has a count of ten or more. The chain's CDR3 is CASSQDWGSGRGNTEAFF. The CDR3 region has the DNA TGTGCCAGCAGCCAAGATTGGGGGTCAGGAAGGGGGAACACTGAAGCTTTCTTT. The chain joins TRBV3-1 to TRBJ1-1; maybe TRBD1 (5 bases). Germline V gene data show CDR1 as LGHDT and CDR2 as YNNKEL (reference sequence). The V gene lost 0 bases and the J gene lost 1 base, with 18 bases spanning the gap. The CDR3 is 18 amino acids.

This clonotype came up many times. The CDR3 loop reads CASSYRPKYSNQPQHF. CDR3 nucleotide sequence: TGTGCCAGCAGTTACCGCCCGAAATATAGCAATCAGCCCCAGCATTTT. The chain combines TRBV6-2 or TRBV6-3 with TRBJ1-5; no definite D call. The CDR3 consists of 16 residues. Germline loops: CDR1 MNHEY, CDR2 SVGEGT. The V end was cut by 2 bases, the J end by 0 bases, with 11 bases between.

This clonotype was seen ten or more times. The chain has TRBV5-6 and TRBJ1-4, with a tentative D call TRBD1 (6 bases). The V end lost 5 bases, the J end lost 13 bases, and 15 bases lay between the germline ends. This CDR3 comprises 12 residues. Germline V gene data show CDR1 as SGHDT and CDR2 as YYEEEE. The CDR3 DNA reads as TGTGCCAGCAGTCGAGGGAGGGGGAGACTGTTTTTT. Translating gives CASSRGRGRLFF. Full variable domain (outside the CDR3, taken from reference TRBV5-6 and TRBJ1-4): DAGVTQSPTHLIKTRGQQVTLRCSPKSGHDTVSWYQQALGQGPQFIFQYYEEEERQRGNFPDRFSGHQFPNYSSELNVNALLLGDSALYLCASSRGRGRLFFGSGTQLSVL.

The table lists this clonotype with many counts. This chain links TRBV9 with TRBJ2-2; TRBD2 aligns across 7 bases. In germline, CDR1 is SGDLS, CDR2 YYNGEE. The J segment lost 4 bases and the V segment lost 4 bases, leaving 7 bases of the junction unmatched. This CDR3 comprises 15 residues. CDR3 nucleotide sequence: TGTGCCAGCAGCCCTGCCGGGACTATCACCGGGGAGCTGTTTTTT. Translated: CASSPAGTITGELFF.

This clonotype was seen repeatedly, ten times or more. The rearrangement uses TRBV20-1 and TRBJ1-1; 9 bases map to TRBD1. The V segment lost 6 bases and the J segment 1 base; nucleotides outside the gene matches: 3. The CDR3 spans 13 residues. Germline assignment: CDR1 DFQATT and CDR2 SNEGSKA (reference sequence). This CDR3 reads CSAGQGSNTEAFF. CDR3 bases: TGCAGTGCGGGACAGGGCTCGAACACTGAAGCTTTCTTT.

This clonotype occurred many times. This chain uses TRBV4-3 with TRBJ2-7, with D perhaps assigned TRBD1 or TRBD2 (5 bases each). From germline, CDR1 is LGHNA and CDR2 YSLEER. The V end lost 4 bases, the J end lost 2 bases, and 9 bases lay between the germline ends. This CDR3 contains 13 residues. CDR3 amino acids: CASSRDQTYEQYF. For the CDR3, the DNA is TGCGCCAGCAGCCGGGACCAAACCTACGAGCAGTACTTC.

This clonotype was recorded a few times. V and J are TRBV12-3 or TRBV12-4 and TRBJ2-3; 16 bases align to TRBD2. V shed 0 bases and J 7 bases; nucleotides not matched to a gene: 4. The CDR3 totals 17 residues. CDR3: CASSLAGTSGGAHTQYF. For the CDR3, the DNA is TGTGCCAGCAGTTTAGCGGGGACTAGCGGGGGGGCCCATACGCAGTATTTT.

This clonotype has more than one count but fewer than ten. The J gene is TRBJ2-1, the V gene TRBV7-9; possible D gene TRBD2, 7 bases. This CDR3 is 17 amino acids long. CDR1 and CDR2 (germline): SEHNR, FQNEAQ (reference sequence). With 2 bases removed from V and 4 bases from J, the gap between germline ends came to 18 bases. As DNA, the CDR3 is TGTGCCAGCAGCTTATTCCAAGGGGGGGCGGAGTACAATGAGCAGTTCTTC. Its translation: CASSLFQGGAEYNEQFF.

In its sample, this clonotype was seen many times. J is TRBJ2-3 and V is TRBV5-1; unclear D gene. The CDR3 runs 15 residues. Trimming cost V 0 bases and J 11 bases, with 19 bases left between them. Germline V lookup: CDR1 SGHRS, CDR2 YFSETQ. The CDR3 region is CASSLGVGEALRQYF. The CDR3 nucleotides are TGCGCCAGCAGCTTGGGGGTTGGAGAGGCCTTAAGGCAGTATTTT.

This clonotype was seen at least ten times. The J gene is TRBJ2-1, the V gene TRBV2; 7 nucleotides agree with TRBD2. V was pared by 6 bases and J by 0 bases, with 8 bases of the junction left unmatched. The CDR3 contains 16 residues. The germline V gene has CDR1 SNHLY and CDR2 FYNNEI. The CDR3 coding sequence is TGTGCCAGCAGCACTGAAGGGAGGGTCTCCTACAATGAGCAGTTCTTC. Its protein is CASSTEGRVSYNEQFF. Using reference TRBV2 and TRBJ2-1 for the parts outside the CDR3, the full variable domain is EPEVTQTPSHQVTQMGQEVILRCVPISNHLYFYWYRQILGQKVEFLVSFYNNEISEKSEIFDDQFSVERPDGSNFTLKIRSTKLEDSAMYFCASSTEGRVSYNEQFFGPGTRLTVL.

As for this clonotype: Just one base apart from a much larger clone, this may be a read error. The chain couples TRBV6-2 or TRBV6-3 to TRBJ1-2; TRBD1 might be the D (5 bases). This CDR3 is 13 amino acids long. With 5 bases removed from V and 6 bases from J, the gap between germline ends came to 13 bases. Germline CDR1 is MNHEY and CDR2 is SVGEGT. The DNA of the CDR3 is TGTGCCAGCAGTCGGGACGGAGGCGATGGCTACACCTTC. This encodes CASSRDGGDGYTF.

This clonotype was seen repeatedly, ten times or more. The gene calls are TRBV11-2 and TRBJ2-7; 7 bases align to TRBD1. The CDR3 extends over 13 amino acids. Germline V gives CDR1 SGHAT, CDR2 FQNNGV. With 5 bases clipped from V and 4 bases from J, the junction kept 5 bases outside the gene matches. CDR3 sequence reads: CASSIIQGYEQYF. CDR3 nucleotide sequence: TGTGCCAGCAGCATTATACAGGGGTACGAGCAGTACTTC. Drawing the rest from reference TRBV11-2 and TRBJ2-7, the complete variable domain is EAGVAQSPRYKIIEKRQSVAFWCNPISGHATLYWYQQILGQGPKLLIQFQNNGVVDDSQLPKDRFSAERLKGVDSTLKIQPAKLEDSAVYLCASSIIQGYEQYFGPGTRLTVT.

In its sample, this clonotype was seen many times. The V and J genes are TRBV11-2 and TRBJ1-3; D uncertain. The germline V gene encodes CDR1 SGHAT and CDR2 FQNNGV. CDR3 length: 14 amino acids. With 6 bases removed from V and 0 bases from J, the gap between germline ends came to 9 bases. The CDR3 DNA reads TGTGCCAGCAGGCCGGTGGCCTCTGGAAACACCATATATTTT. This encodes CASRPVASGNTIYF.